The TCR beta chain under discussion was sequenced for a study of cytotoxic CD8 clonotypes in ibrutinib-treated CLL. The overall study: The group held more than 10 relapsed/refractory and 15 treatment-naive patients, with 17 to 18 IGHV unmutated.

Germline V lookup: CDR1 LGHNA, CDR2 YNFKEQ. CDR3 length: 15 amino acids. The V end lost 1 base, the J end lost 3 bases, and 12 bases lay between the germline ends. Study-level results: Before falling back toward baseline at progression, clonality had risen at the time of ibrutinib response. Public clonotypes were rare and shrank or held steady on treatment.

Of note for this clone: Its antigen remains unknown.

Profiled with immunoSEQ multiplex PCR; TCRdb holds only in-frame clones, not every one. The sample lists approximately 60,000 clones, 50% to 70% seen once, with about a fifth in the top ten. The origin of this receptor is a human donor with chronic lymphocytic leukemia. This specimen was PBMCs, taken after 24 months of ibrutinib treatment. V usage is TRBV4-2 and J usage is TRBJ2-5; no clear D gene. The CDR3 region is CASSQAPGSKETQYF. In nucleotides, the CDR3 is TGTGCCAGCAGCCAAGCACCAGGATCCAAAGAGACCCAGTACTTC.